A selection of T cell receptor beta chains follows, all from one sample in a study of molecular identifiers for immune sequencing clone quantification. TCRdb reanalysed the PCR reads using MiXCR and keeps one entry per CDR3 protein. The data hold approximately 550,000 distinct CDR3 sequences, with roughly 23% observed a single time. Sequenced material: naive CD8+ T cells from blood, with Jurkat cell RNA spiked in. The receptors shown here come from a human donor in good health. Some libraries in this study had Jurkat cell RNA spiked in. Both conserved end residues are part of each CDR3. D genes are given only for firm matches. Clone size is not always given. Where it is, it says once, few, many or a class for expanded clones.

J | V | D | size | length | CDR3 | DNA
TRBJ1-2 | TRBV2 | TRBD1 | few | 15 | CASREGQLVNYGYTF | TGTGCCAGCAGGGAGGGACAGTTAGTAAACTATGGCTACACCTTC
TRBJ1-6 | TRBV12-3/TRBV12-4 | - | once | 14 | CASSFGGGNSPHHF | -
TRBJ2-5 | TRBV11-2 | TRBD1 | few | 15 | CASSWGTGGGETQYF | TGTGCCAGCAGCTGGGGGACAGGGGGCGGAGAGACCCAGTACTTC
TRBJ2-7 | TRBV4-3 | TRBD2 | many | 16 | CASSQNLAGGPYEQYF | TGCGCCAGCAGCCAAAACCTAGCGGGAGGGCCGTACGAGCAGTACTTC
TRBJ1-1 | TRBV30 | TRBD1 | - | 13 | CAWSIGQGAEAFF | TGTGCCTGGAGCATCGGACAGGGCGCTGAAGCTTTCTTT
TRBJ2-5 | TRBV7-9 | - | many | 13 | CASSSGNQETQYF | TGTGCCAGCAGCTCGGGGAACCAAGAGACCCAGTACTTC
TRBJ1-3 | TRBV4-1 | - | many | 15 | CASSQDQIPGNTIYF | TGCGCCAGCAGCCAAGACCAGATTCCTGGAAACACCATATATTTT
TRBJ2-6 | TRBV19 | TRBD1 | many | 18 | CASSMYSGTGPGANVLTF | TGTGCCAGTAGTATGTACTCCGGGACAGGGCCCGGGGCCAACGTCCTGACTTTC
TRBJ1-2 | TRBV5-5 | TRBD1 | few | 14 | CASRYGQGVYGYTF | TGTGCCAGCAGATATGGACAGGGCGTCTATGGCTACACCTTC
TRBJ2-2 | TRBV19 | - | - | 11 | CASSMSEELFF | TGTGCCAGTAGTATGTCCGAGGAGCTGTTTTTT
TRBJ2-7 | TRBV4-3 | TRBD2 | few | 15 | CASSHGLAGGFEQYF | TGCGCCAGCAGCCACGGACTAGCGGGAGGGTTCGAGCAGTACTTC
TRBJ2-4 | TRBV7-9 | - | - | 14 | CASSFWGEENIQYF | TGTGCCAGCAGCTTTTGGGGGGAGGAAAACATTCAGTACTTC
TRBJ2-2 | TRBV6-6 | - | many | 15 | CASSYSPAGWGELFF | TGTGCCAGCAGTTACTCGCCGGCGGGGTGGGGGGAGCTGTTTTTT
TRBJ2-3 | TRBV7-9 | - | - | 15 | CASSLAGLMLDTQYF | TGTGCCAGCAGCCTGGCAGGCCTGATGTTAGATACGCAGTATTTT
TRBJ2-7 | TRBV6-5 | - | many | 15 | CASSSSGGLGYEQYF | TGTGCCAGCAGTTCCTCAGGGGGGCTGGGGTACGAGCAGTACTTC
TRBJ2-6 | TRBV7-9 | TRBD1 | - | 20 | CASSPSPGQGLSSGANVPTF | TGTGCCAGCAGCCCTAGTCCGGGACAGGGCCTAAGCTCTGGGGCCAACGTCCCGACTTTC
TRBJ2-5 | TRBV7-9 | - | few | 13 | CASRDGLRETQYF | TGTGCCAGCAGGGACGGTTTGCGCGAGACCCAGTACTTC
TRBJ2-5 | TRBV7-2 | TRBD2 | few | 18 | CASSLDRTSGRAWETQYF | TGTGCCAGCAGCTTAGATCGGACTAGCGGGAGGGCCTGGGAGACCCAGTACTTC
TRBJ2-7 | TRBV13 | TRBD1 | - | 14 | CASSFGQGLAEQYF | TGTGCCAGCAGCTTCGGACAGGGTTTGGCCGAGCAGTACTTC
TRBJ1-1 | TRBV2 | TRBD1 | few | 15 | CASSGPTGLNTEAFF | TGTGCCAGCAGTGGCCCGACAGGGTTGAACACTGAAGCTTTCTTT
TRBJ1-1 | TRBV6-1 | - | many | 13 | CASSDWGEGEAFF | TGTGCCAGCAGTGATTGGGGGGAGGGGGAAGCTTTCTTT
TRBJ2-1 | TRBV5-1 | - | - | 14 | CASSFDSFPIEQFF | TGCGCCAGCAGCTTCGACAGCTTCCCCATAGAGCAGTTCTTC
TRBJ2-6 | TRBV6-2/TRBV6-3 | - | many | 15 | CASRQGISGANVLTF | TGTGCCAGCAGGCAGGGCATCTCTGGGGCCAACGTCCTGACTTTC
TRBJ1-1 | TRBV7-9 | TRBD1 | - | 14 | CASSLPQGVSEAFF | TGTGCCAGCAGCTTACCGCAGGGGGTCTCTGAAGCTTTCTTT
TRBJ2-7 | TRBV27 | - | - | 14 | CASSLTLVSYEQYF | TGTGCCAGCAGTTTGACACTCGTCTCCTACGAGCAGTACTTC
TRBJ2-2 | TRBV4-3 | - | few | 16 | CASSQSGGRRTGELFF | TGCGCCAGCAGCCAATCAGGGGGGAGGAGAACCGGGGAGCTGTTTTTT
TRBJ2-7 | TRBV10-3 | - | - | 13 | CAISRDGPCEQYF | TGTGCCATCAGCAGGGACGGACCCTGCGAGCAGTACTTC
TRBJ1-6 | TRBV5-4 | - | few | 17 | CASSLDLGGYNNSPLHF | TGTGCCAGCAGCTTGGATTTAGGAGGGTATAATAATTCACCCCTCCACTTT
TRBJ2-3 | TRBV19 | - | - | 14 | CASSWVQGGDTQYF | TGTGCCAGTAGTTGGGTGCAGGGAGGTGATACGCAGTATTTT
TRBJ1-2 | TRBV10-2 | - | few | 14 | CASSDLQGYFGYTF | TGCGCCAGCAGTGATTTACAGGGATATTTTGGCTACACCTTC
TRBJ2-4 | TRBV20-1 | - | many | 13 | CSARDPPVNIQYF | TGCAGTGCTAGAGACCCACCCGTAAACATTCAGTACTTC
TRBJ2-2 | TRBV12-3/TRBV12-4 | TRBD2 | few | 18 | CASSFGLAGGQDTGELFF | TGTGCCAGCAGTTTTGGACTAGCGGGGGGGCAGGACACCGGGGAGCTGTTTTTT
TRBJ1-1 | TRBV20-1 | TRBD1 | many | 14 | CSARDSYMNTEAFF | TGCAGTGCTCGGGACAGTTACATGAACACTGAAGCTTTCTTT
TRBJ2-7 | TRBV19 | - | - | 12 | CVSSTGSYEQYF | TGTGTCAGTAGTACCGGTTCCTACGAGCAGTACTTC